This T cell receptor beta chain was obtained from a study of shared clonotypes between healthy human individuals. Study context: The study drew on a couple of women and a few men aged 18 to 49 as donors.

This CDR3 region has 13 residues. Germline V gene sequence: CDR1 SNHLY, CDR2 FYNNEI. With 6 bases removed from V and 1 base from J, the gap between germline ends came to 10 bases. Genomic DNA (from each subset) was split evenly across several immunoSEQ plates. The method was immunoSEQ multiplex PCR; TCRdb's version includes in-frame clones alone and lacks a portion of them. This table has 600,000 or so clones, approximately 96% appearing once. The study's findings and limits: Sampling covered blood only; tissue repertoires likely differ.

With respect to this clone: What it binds is not known.

Naive CD8 cells lacked CD45RO and underwent positive selection for CCR7, leaving out terminally differentiated effector memory CD45RA+ cells. The chain couples TRBV2 to TRBJ2-7; no clear D. Sequenced material: naive CD8+ T cells sorted from blood. The sequence came from a woman aged 25-40 years in good health. For the CDR3, the DNA is TGTGCCAGCAGACAAACTGCTTCCTACGAGCAGTACTTC. Protein: CASRQTASYEQYF.